This T cell receptor beta chain was sequenced in a study of cytomegalovirus exposure and HLA in healthy donors. Study in general: Assignment to the Caucasian-associated ancestry cluster applied to around 82% of the approximately 400 genotyped donors. Whole-study findings and limits: When analyzed later, a missense DCLRE1C variant was found to be linked to TCR beta V- and J-gene trimming.

Primers included in the PCR were 60 Vbeta and 13 Jbeta primers. Per the authors' pipeline: There were about 80 million unique TCR beta chains by a later count, and 8.5 million to 14 million of them were shared. Assay: immunoSEQ multiplex PCR; the TCRdb copy retains only in-frame clones and omits some. The DNA gave D and trimming, while V, J and clone size come from that table. This table has fewer than 150,000 clones, 70% to 80% appearing once. Per the germline V gene, CDR1 is SNHLY and CDR2 is FYNNEI. The CDR3 consists of 12 residues. V gave up 4 bases and J gave up 6 bases, with 10 bases separating them. This clone appeared a few times. What it recognizes is unknown.

The source material was PBMCs. This rearrangement joins TRBV2 to TRBJ2-7; maybe TRBD2 (5 bases). This TCR came from a woman between 35 and 50 years old in good health and CMV-seropositive. The CDR3 reads CASSVSDFEQYF. Written as DNA, the CDR3 is TGTGCCAGCAGTGTCTCGGACTTCGAGCAGTACTTC.